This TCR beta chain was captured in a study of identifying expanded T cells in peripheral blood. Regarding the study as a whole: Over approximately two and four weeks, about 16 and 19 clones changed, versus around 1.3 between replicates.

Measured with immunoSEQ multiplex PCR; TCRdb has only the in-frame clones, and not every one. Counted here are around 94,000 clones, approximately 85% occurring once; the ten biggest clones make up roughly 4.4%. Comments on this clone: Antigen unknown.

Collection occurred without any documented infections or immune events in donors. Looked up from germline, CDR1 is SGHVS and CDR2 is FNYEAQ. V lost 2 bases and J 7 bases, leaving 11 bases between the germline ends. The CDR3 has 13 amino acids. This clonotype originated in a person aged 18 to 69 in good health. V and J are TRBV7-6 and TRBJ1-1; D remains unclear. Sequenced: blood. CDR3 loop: CASSLSGRIEAFF. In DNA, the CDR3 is TGTGCCAGCAGCTTATCCGGGAGAATTGAAGCTTTCTTT.